The clone carrying this T cell receptor (beta chain) has a count of ten or more. Its antigen is currently unknown. One end of the junction does not line up with germline, which may come from a read error. This sample was included in a study of blood T cells in healthy people across ages. Germline V gene data show CDR1 as SQVTM and CDR2 as ANQGSEA. The CDR3 has 13 residues. Study-level findings and limits: No one knew whether donors had CMV, which possibly confounded expanded clonotype changes.

Primed by a sample-barcoded 5' primer and a J-beta primer mix, a second PCR proceeded for roughly 7 to 11 cycles. Every cDNA molecule carried a tag from a template-switch adaptor bearing 12 random nucleotides. A single record per CDR3 protein comes from TCRdb applying MiXCR to the 5' RACE reads. The sample includes some 1.5 million distinct CDR3 sequences, roughly 27% of them seen just once. The clonotype comes from a woman between 25 and 40 years old in good health. The sample was blood. V and J are TRBV29-1 and TRBJ2-7; 10 nucleotides line up with TRBD2. The CDR3: CSVEAGGPSEQYF. The DNA for the CDR3 is TGCAGCGTGGAAGCGGGGGGGCCGAGCGAGCAGTACTTC.